This T cell receptor (beta chain) was sequenced for a study of T-cell reconstitution after alpha-beta-depleted transplantation in children. Study-level points and caveats: One year post-transplant, T-cell counts and diversity were largely derived from T cells produced anew. Recipient T cells and thymic progenitors that survived gave rise to the high TCRbeta diversity observed at day 60 in some patients. After transplant, at about two months, alpha-beta T cells were reportedly derived from several hundred expanded graft clones.

Unique molecular identifiers featured in how the TCRbeta library was prepared. TCRdb called the PCR reads again in MiXCR, with one record for every CDR3 protein. The sample holds about 200,000 distinct CDR3 sequences, under 8.5% seen once. This clonotype has only a few counts. Its specificity is not known. The source was PBMCs, collected before TCRalphabeta/CD19-depleted stem cell transplant. The clonotype comes from a boy aged 2 to 10 with acute lymphoblastic leukemia, due to receive a stem cell transplant.

The CDR3, as DNA: TGTGCCACCGGGTCCATTTCCCAAGAGACCCAGTACTTC. It translates to CATGSISQETQYF. The chain carries TRBV6-1 and TRBJ2-5; D unclear. Trimming stripped 10 bases from V and 1 base from J, with 13 bases between. Per germline, CDR1 MNHNS and CDR2 SASEGT. The CDR3 totals 13 residues.